This paragraph reports one T cell receptor (beta chain). These data come from a study of cytotoxic CD8 clonotypes in ibrutinib-treated CLL. Germline CDR1 MDHEN, CDR2 SYDVKM. This CDR3 has 11 residues. V gave up 10 bases and J gave up 8 bases, with 9 bases separating them. The table came from immunoSEQ multiplex PCR; TCRdb's copy has only in-frame clones and leaves some out. The sample has 250,000 or so clones, roughly 70% seen once; the top ten hold about 16%. J is TRBJ2-6 and V is TRBV28; D is uncertain. This receptor was identified in a human donor with chronic lymphocytic leukemia. Sample: PBMCs, taken after 24 months of ibrutinib treatment. CDR3 sequence reads: CATTSTNVLTF. The CDR3 nucleotides read TGTGCCACCACATCTACCAACGTCCTGACTTTC.